A selection of T cell receptor beta chains follows, all from one sample in a study of cytomegalovirus exposure and HLA in healthy donors. Data came from immunoSEQ multiplex PCR; TCRdb stores just in-frame clones and leaves some out. This table has about 130,000 clones, approximately 80% appearing once. The specimen was PBMCs. These receptors were obtained from a woman between 40 and 55 years old in good health and CMV-seropositive. CDR3s include the opening cysteine and the closing phenylalanine or tryptophan. D genes are given only for firm matches. Clone size is stated in some rows and not others, as once, few, many or a class when expanded.

size,D,V,J,CDR3,DNA
-,-,TRBV9,TRBJ1-2,CASSIGQTSVYGYTF,TGTGCCAGCAGCATCGGACAGACCTCGGTTTATGGCTACACCTTC
-,-,TRBV5-1,TRBJ2-7,CASSSHRVPYEQYF,TGCGCCAGCAGCTCTCACCGGGTCCCCTACGAGCAGTACTTC
-,-,TRBV30,TRBJ2-7,CAWNIQGLLGEQYF,TGTGCCTGGAATATACAGGGCTTACTGGGGGAGCAGTACTTC
-,TRBD1,TRBV18,TRBJ1-1,CASSPGQHTEAFF,TGTGCCAGCTCACCGGGACAGCACACTGAAGCTTTCTTT
few,TRBD1,TRBV6-5,TRBJ2-3,CASRDRGDTQYF,TGTGCCAGCAGGGACAGGGGCGATACGCAGTATTTT
once,-,TRBV7-9,TRBJ2-2,CALVGGVQGTGELFF,TGTGCCCTGGTGGGGGGAGTTCAGGGCACCGGGGAGCTGTTTTTT
once,-,TRBV4-1,TRBJ2-2,CASSQEGVLAGELFF,TGCGCCAGCAGCCAAGAGGGCGTCTTAGCCGGGGAGCTGTTTTTT
-,TRBD2,TRBV30,TRBJ2-5,CAWSGVGAGVGETQYF,TGTGCCTGGAGTGGGGTAGGAGCGGGAGTGGGGGAGACCCAGTACTTC
-,TRBD2,TRBV5-1,TRBJ2-3,CASSLGGSGYADTQYF,TGCGCCAGCAGCTTAGGCGGGAGTGGTTACGCAGATACGCAGTATTTT
-,-,TRBV11-2,TRBJ2-1,CASRQLGGRGNEQFF,TGTGCCAGCAGGCAGTTGGGGGGACGGGGCAATGAGCAGTTCTTC
-,-,TRBV10-3,TRBJ2-7,CAISDTRAAYEQYF,TGTGCCATCAGTGATACTAGAGCCGCCTACGAGCAGTACTTC
-,-,TRBV6-1,TRBJ2-7,CAARLENYEQYF,TGTGCCGCGAGACTGGAAAACTACGAGCAGTACTTC
-,-,TRBV6-1,TRBJ1-1,CASLRDSGRTEAFF,TGTGCCAGCTTACGAGACTCAGGGAGGACTGAAGCTTTCTTT
-,-,TRBV12-2,TRBJ2-5,CASRLLNPPLEETQYF,TGTGCAAGTCGCTTACTTAATCCCCCACTAGAGGAGACCCAGTACTTC
-,TRBD1,TRBV5-1,TRBJ2-3,CASSPQGASTDTQYF,TGCGCCAGCAGCCCACAGGGGGCAAGCACAGATACGCAGTATTTT
-,-,TRBV28,TRBJ2-7,CASSPPTGGWQYF,TGTGCCAGCAGTCCCCCGACAGGCGGGTGGCAGTACTTC
-,-,TRBV15,TRBJ1-2,CATSSQYYGYTF,TGTGCCACCAGCAGCCAGTACTATGGCTACACCTTC
-,-,TRBV5-1,TRBJ1-3,CASSQGSPGNTIYF,TGCGCCAGCAGCCAGGGGAGTCCTGGAAACACCATATATTTT
-,-,TRBV7-2,TRBJ1-1,CASSLGGVNTEAFF,TGTGCCAGCAGCTTAGGGGGGGTGAACACTGAAGCTTTCTTT
-,-,TRBV4-2,TRBJ1-5,CASSPSAGSNQPQHF,TGTGCCAGCAGCCCTTCCGCAGGCAGCAATCAGCCCCAGCATTTT
-,-,TRBV28,TRBJ1-5,CASSPDPGSNQPQHF,TGTGCCAGCAGTCCAGACCCAGGCAGCAATCAGCCCCAGCATTTT
-,TRBD1,TRBV5-6,TRBJ1-1,CASSLLGEPDRQNTEAFF,TGTGCCAGCAGCTTATTGGGCGAACCGGACAGGCAGAACACTGAAGCTTTCTTT